The 16 T cell receptor beta chains below come from one sample, sequenced in a study of sequential checkpoint blockade in melanoma. Treatment described: randomized to nivolumab then ipilimumab (arm A) or the reverse (arm B). Assay: immunoSEQ multiplex PCR; the TCRdb copy retains only in-frame clones and omits some. Found here are over 10,000 clones, about 80% of them singletons; the top ten hold 51%. The sample was CD8+ T cells sorted from blood (inferred from file names), taken from a patient given nivolumab and ipilimumab in sequence. These receptors were collected from a human donor with melanoma.

This chain connects TRBV6-5 to TRBJ2-1, with TRBD1 identical over 11 bases. The V segment lost 6 bases and the J segment 4 bases; nucleotides outside the gene matches: 5. This CDR3 spans 15 amino acids. Germline V lookup: CDR1 MNHEY, CDR2 SVGAGI. CDR3 in amino acids: CASSLGQGGYNEQFF. For the CDR3, the DNA is TGTGCCAGCAGCCTGGGACAGGGGGGTTACAATGAGCAGTTCTTC.

The chain is built from TRBV5-4 and TRBJ2-1; maybe TRBD2 (7 bases). CDR3 length equals 13 residues. The germline V gene encodes CDR1 SGHNT and CDR2 YYREEE (reference sequence). Trimming removed 1 base at V and 9 bases at J, with 11 bases between. The DNA of the CDR3 is TGTGCCAGCAGCTTGCACGGGGGGCTTGAGCAGTTCTTC. The encoded protein is CASSLHGGLEQFF.

The chain is built from TRBV4-2 and TRBJ2-5, with D perhaps TRBD1 (5 bases). The CDR3 runs 15 residues. The germline V gene has CDR1 LGHNA and CDR2 YNFKEQ. V gave up 1 base and J gave up 4 bases, with 13 bases separating them. The CDR3 protein is CASSQGPGFGETQYF. The CDR3 DNA reads TGTGCCAGCAGCCAAGGTCCAGGGTTTGGAGAGACCCAGTACTTC.

The V gene is TRBV4-1, the J gene TRBJ1-1; D call uncertain. CDR3 length: 17 residues. Trimming took 1 base from V and 1 from J, leaving 16 bases between them. Germline V gene sequence: CDR1 MGHRA, CDR2 YSYEKL. The DNA for the CDR3 is TGCGCCAGCAGCCAAGGGTCCCAGGAAGATCGGAACACTGAAGCTTTCTTT. Encoded protein: CASSQGSQEDRNTEAFF.

The genes are TRBV6-6 and TRBJ2-1; D perhaps matches TRBD2 (7 bases). V lost 0 bases, J lost 4 bases, and 13 bases lay in between. Germline CDR1 and CDR2: MNHNY and SVGAGI (reference sequence). The CDR3 is 16 residues long. CDR3 sequence (DNA): TGTGCCAGCAGTTACTCGAGCAGGGGAGGGTACAATGAGCAGTTCTTC. Protein product: CASSYSSRGGYNEQFF.

Only one count was recorded for this clone. V usage is TRBV10-3 and J usage is TRBJ1-1; TRBD1 is a possible D gene (6 bases). The ends were cut back, 5 bases at V and 0 bases at J, with 13 bases in the middle. The CDR3 is made up of 15 amino acids. The germline V gene encodes CDR1 ENHRY and CDR2 SYGVKD. Written as DNA, the CDR3 is TGTGCCATCAGTACCGGACAGTTTCTGAACACTGAAGCTTTCTTT. It codes for CAISTGQFLNTEAFF.

This clone has just one count. This rearrangement joins TRBV28 to TRBJ1-2; maybe TRBD1 (6 bases). CDR3 length: 15 amino acids. Trimming pared 0 bases from V and 2 bases from J, leaving 10 bases between. The germline gives CDR1 MDHEN, CDR2 SYDVKM. The CDR3 bases are TGTGCCAGCAGTTTATGGGGGGCACAAAACTATGGCTACACCTTC. Its translation: CASSLWGAQNYGYTF.

The CDR3 spells CASSPLDRPLGYTF. The CDR3 nucleotides are TGTGCCAGCTCACCATTGGACAGGCCCCTCGGCTACACCTTC. V and J are TRBV18 and TRBJ1-2; 7 bases line up with TRBD1. The J segment lost 8 bases and the V segment lost 2 bases, leaving 8 bases of the junction unmatched. CDR3 length equals 14 residues. Germline assignment: CDR1 KGHSH and CDR2 LQKENI.

The chain uses TRBV27 and TRBJ1-6; the D is unclear. Germline loops: CDR1 MNHEY, CDR2 SMNVEV (reference sequence). V lost 7 bases to trimming and J lost 0 bases, with 7 bases between them. CDR3 size: 14 residues. The CDR3 region has the DNA TGTGCCAGCAAGTGGAGCTCCTATAATTCACCCCTCCACTTT. It yields the protein CASKWSSYNSPLHF.

The J gene is TRBJ2-3, the V gene TRBV27; 7 bases are a match to TRBD2. Germline values: CDR1 MNHEY, CDR2 SMNVEV (reference sequence). J gave up 11 bases and V 4 bases, and 6 bases lay outside the gene matches. The CDR3 consists of 12 residues. CDR3 sequence reads: CASSSGTKEQYF. DNA of the CDR3: TGTGCCAGCAGTTCCGGGACTAAAGAGCAGTATTTT.

The gene calls are TRBV5-5 and TRBJ2-7; 10 positions agree with TRBD2. Trimming cost V 0 bases and J 0 bases; bases outside gene matches: 9. This CDR3 spans 18 amino acids. Germline CDR1 is SGHKS and CDR2 is YYEKEE (reference sequence). CDR3 sequence reads: CASSLGSSGGRNSYEQYF. CDR3 sequence (DNA): TGTGCCAGCAGCTTGGGGTCTAGCGGGGGTCGAAACTCCTACGAGCAGTACTTC.

V is TRBV27 and J is TRBJ1-1; 7 nucleotides agree with TRBD1. CDR3 size: 13 residues. Looked up from germline, CDR1 is MNHEY and CDR2 is SMNVEV (reference sequence). V lost 5 bases to trimming and J lost 7 bases; unmatched junction nucleotides: 7. The CDR3 region is CASSPRQGREAFF. The CDR3, as DNA: TGTGCCAGCAGTCCCAGACAGGGACGTGAAGCTTTCTTT.

The chain is built from TRBV6-1 and TRBJ2-7; 11 nucleotides agree with TRBD2. CDR3 length: 16 amino acids. V was clipped by 0 bases and J by 3 bases; unmatched bases: 4. Germline values: CDR1 MNHNS, CDR2 SASEGT. The CDR3 DNA is TGTGCCAGCAGTGAAGCGGTTCTAGCGGGGGGCTACGAGCAGTACTTC. Protein product: CASSEAVLAGGYEQYF.

This chain links TRBV7-2 with TRBJ1-1; 10 bases are shared with TRBD1. The length of the CDR3 is 16 residues. V dropped 5 bases and J dropped 4; count of bases not matched to a gene: 10. CDR1 is SGHTA and CDR2 is FQGNSA in the germline V gene. In nucleotides, the CDR3 is TGTGCCAGCAGCCCAAGGGACAGGGGACCCCTCACTGAAGCTTTCTTT. It is translated as CASSPRDRGPLTEAFF.

This clone came up once. This rearrangement joins TRBV9 to TRBJ2-5, with 7 nucleotides matching TRBD2. The J call could be wrong; TRBJ2-7 is a better fit for the DNA end. The CDR3 has 14 amino acids. Germline V gene lookup returns CDR1 SGDLS and CDR2 YYNGEE. CDR3 nucleotide sequence: TGTGCCAGCAGCGTGGGGGGGGAACGGTACGAGCAGTACTTC. It yields the protein CASSVGGERYEQYF.

There are a few counts of this clone. The V call is TRBV6-6, the J call TRBJ1-1; 7 bases map to TRBD1. Germline loops: CDR1 MNHNY, CDR2 SVGAGI (reference sequence). This CDR3 has 15 residues. The junction had 8 bases not matched to a gene; V was cut back by 4 bases and J by 3 bases. The chain's CDR3 is CASSSWVGGYTEAFF. In DNA, the CDR3 is TGTGCCAGCAGTTCCTGGGTAGGGGGCTACACTGAAGCTTTCTTT.